Following are 3 T cell receptor beta chains from one sample sequenced in a study of cytomegalovirus exposure and HLA in healthy donors. PCR involved 60 Vbeta and 13 Jbeta primers. The method was immunoSEQ multiplex PCR; TCRdb's version includes in-frame clones alone and lacks a portion of them. The table has 150,000 or so clones, more than 75% seen once. Input material: PBMCs. The receptor source for this set is a woman aged 40-49 years in good health and CMV-seropositive.

The chain carries TRBV6-6 and TRBJ1-2; D not resolved. V gave up 0 bases and J gave up 6 bases, with 14 bases separating them. The CDR3 runs to 15 residues. Germline CDR1 is MNHNY and CDR2 is SVGAGI (reference sequence). The CDR3 here is CASSYSDYLRDGYTF. For the CDR3, the DNA is TGTGCCAGCAGTTACTCGGACTACCTAAGGGATGGCTACACCTTC.

The chain uses TRBV5-1 and TRBJ2-7; 9 bases line up with TRBD1. Germline CDR1 and CDR2: SGHRS and YFSETQ. CDR3 length: 14 amino acids. Trimming removed 0 bases from V and 4 bases from J; junction bases left unmatched: 2. Here the CDR3 reads CASSLDRGQYEQYF. DNA for the CDR3: TGCGCCAGCAGCTTGGACAGGGGGCAATACGAGCAGTACTTC. Looking up the rest from reference TRBV5-1 and TRBJ2-7 gives the full variable domain: KAGVTQTPRYLIKTRGQQVTLSCSPISGHRSVSWYQQTPGQGLQFLFEYFSETQRNKGNFPGRFSGRQFSNSRSEMNVSTLELGDSALYLCASSLDRGQYEQYFGPGTRLTVT.

The V call is TRBV7-2, the J call TRBJ1-1; 11 bases map to TRBD1. The J segment lost 5 bases and the V segment lost 1 base, leaving 3 bases of the junction unmatched. The CDR3 loop spans 15 amino acids. Germline CDR1 SGHTA, CDR2 FQGNSA. CDR3 loop: CASSLGGTGGTEAFF. CDR3 coding DNA: TGTGCCAGCAGCTTAGGAGGGACAGGGGGGACTGAAGCTTTCTTT.